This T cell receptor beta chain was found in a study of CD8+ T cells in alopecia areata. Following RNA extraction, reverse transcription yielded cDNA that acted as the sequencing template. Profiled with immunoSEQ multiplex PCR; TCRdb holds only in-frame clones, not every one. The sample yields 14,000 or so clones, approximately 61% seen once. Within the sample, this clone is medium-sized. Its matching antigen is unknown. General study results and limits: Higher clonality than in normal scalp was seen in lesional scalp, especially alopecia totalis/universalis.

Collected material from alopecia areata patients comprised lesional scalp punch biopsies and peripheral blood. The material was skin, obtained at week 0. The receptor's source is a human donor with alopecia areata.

CDR3 DNA: TGTGCCAGCAGCTTAGACCCACAGGGCGGCTACACCTTC. As protein: CASSLDPQGGYTF. V gene TRBV7-9 combines with J gene TRBJ1-2; the D gene is possibly TRBD1 (6 bases). V was clipped by 1 base and J by 8 bases, with 11 bases between them. The CDR3 length is 13 residues. Germline V gene data show CDR1 as SEHNR and CDR2 as FQNEAQ (reference sequence). The whole variable domain, filled in from reference TRBV7-9 and TRBJ1-2, reads DTGVSQNPRHKITKRGQNVTFRCDPISEHNRLYWYRQTLGQGPEFLTYFQNEAQLEKSRLLSDRFSAERPKGSFSTLEIQRTEQGDSAMYLCASSLDPQGGYTFGSGTRLTVV.